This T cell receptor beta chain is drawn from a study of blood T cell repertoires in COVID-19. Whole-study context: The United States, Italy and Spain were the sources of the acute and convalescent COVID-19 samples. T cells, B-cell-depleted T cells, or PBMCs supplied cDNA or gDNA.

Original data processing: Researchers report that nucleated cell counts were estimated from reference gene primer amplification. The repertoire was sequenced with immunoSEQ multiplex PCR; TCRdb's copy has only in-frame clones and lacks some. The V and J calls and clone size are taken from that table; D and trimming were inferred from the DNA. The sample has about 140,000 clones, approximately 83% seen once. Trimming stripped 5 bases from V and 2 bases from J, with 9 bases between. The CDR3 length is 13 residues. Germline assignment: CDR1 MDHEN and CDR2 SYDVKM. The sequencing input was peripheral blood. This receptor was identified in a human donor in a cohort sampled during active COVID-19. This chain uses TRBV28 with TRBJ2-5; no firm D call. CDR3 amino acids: CASSPGGQETQYF. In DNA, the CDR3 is TGTGCCAGCAGTCCCGGTGGTCAAGAGACCCAGTACTTC. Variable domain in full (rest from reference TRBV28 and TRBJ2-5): DVKVTQSSRYLVKRTGEKVFLECVQDMDHENMFWYRQDPGLGLRLIYFSYDVKMKEKGDIPEGYSVSREKKERFSLILESASTNQTSMYLCASSPGGQETQYFGPGTRLLVL.